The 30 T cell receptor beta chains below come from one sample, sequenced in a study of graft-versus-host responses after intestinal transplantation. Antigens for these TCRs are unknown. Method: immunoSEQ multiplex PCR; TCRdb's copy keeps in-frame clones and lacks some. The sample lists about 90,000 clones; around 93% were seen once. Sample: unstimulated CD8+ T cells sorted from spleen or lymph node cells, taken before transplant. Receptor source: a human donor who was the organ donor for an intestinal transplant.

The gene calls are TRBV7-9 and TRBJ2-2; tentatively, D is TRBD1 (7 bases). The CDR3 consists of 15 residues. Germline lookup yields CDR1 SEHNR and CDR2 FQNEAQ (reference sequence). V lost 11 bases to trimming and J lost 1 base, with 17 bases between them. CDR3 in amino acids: CAQGGQGGNTGELFF. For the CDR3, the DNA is TGTGCCCAGGGGGGCCAGGGGGGGAACACCGGGGAGCTGTTTTTT.

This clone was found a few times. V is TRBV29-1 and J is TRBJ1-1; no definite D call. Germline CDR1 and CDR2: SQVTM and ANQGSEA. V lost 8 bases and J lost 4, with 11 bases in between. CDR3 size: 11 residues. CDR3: CSFDPGTEAFF. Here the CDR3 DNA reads TGCAGCTTCGACCCAGGCACTGAAGCTTTCTTT.

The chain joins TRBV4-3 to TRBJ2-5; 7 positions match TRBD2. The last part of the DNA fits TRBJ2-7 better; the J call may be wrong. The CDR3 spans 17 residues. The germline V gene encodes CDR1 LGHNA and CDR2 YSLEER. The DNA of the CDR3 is TGCGCCAGCAGCCAGTCGGTCGCGGGAGTCGGGTCCTACGAGCAGTACTTC. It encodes CASSQSVAGVGSYEQYF.

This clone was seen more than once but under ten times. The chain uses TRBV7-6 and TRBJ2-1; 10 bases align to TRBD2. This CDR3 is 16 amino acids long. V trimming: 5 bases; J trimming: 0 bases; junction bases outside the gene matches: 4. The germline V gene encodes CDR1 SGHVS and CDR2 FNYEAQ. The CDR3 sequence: CASSRLAGASYNEQFF. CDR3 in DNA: TGTGCCAGCAGCCGACTAGCGGGTGCCTCCTACAATGAGCAGTTCTTC.

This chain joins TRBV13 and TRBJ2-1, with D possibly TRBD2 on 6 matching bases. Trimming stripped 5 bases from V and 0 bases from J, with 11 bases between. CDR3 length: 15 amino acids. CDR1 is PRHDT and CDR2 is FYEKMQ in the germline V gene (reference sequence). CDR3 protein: CASSARESSYNEQFF. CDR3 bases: TGTGCCAGCAGCGCCCGGGAGAGCTCCTACAATGAGCAGTTCTTC.

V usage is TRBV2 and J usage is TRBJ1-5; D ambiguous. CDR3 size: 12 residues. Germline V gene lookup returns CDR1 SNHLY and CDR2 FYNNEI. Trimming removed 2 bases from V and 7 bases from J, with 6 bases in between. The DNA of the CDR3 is TGTGCCAGCAGTGAATGGAGGCAGCCCCAGCATTTT. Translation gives CASSEWRQPQHF.

CDR3 nucleotide sequence: TGTGCCAGCGGGGCTTGGGCGTCCTACGAGCAGTACTTC. This translates into CASGAWASYEQYF. The V gene is TRBV11-3, the J gene TRBJ2-7; D is perhaps TRBD1 (5 bases). Trimming took off 8 bases at V and 1 base at J, with 12 bases between the two ends. There are 13 residues in the CDR3. The germline V gene has CDR1 SGHNT and CDR2 YENEEA.

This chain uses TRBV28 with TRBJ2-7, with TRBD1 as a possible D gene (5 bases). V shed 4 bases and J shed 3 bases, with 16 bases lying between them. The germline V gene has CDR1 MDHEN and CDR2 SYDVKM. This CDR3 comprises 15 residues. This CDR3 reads CASSSRQLTFYEQYF. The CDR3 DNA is TGTGCCAGCAGTTCCAGACAGCTAACTTTCTACGAGCAGTACTTC.

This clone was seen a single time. CDR3 loop: CASSQGGGNQPQHF. CDR3 bases: TGTGCCAGCAGCCAGGGGGGTGGCAATCAGCCCCAGCATTTT. V and J are TRBV7-9 and TRBJ1-5, with 7 bases aligning to TRBD1. This CDR3 has 14 residues. CDR1 is SEHNR and CDR2 is FQNEAQ in the germline V gene (reference sequence). The J segment lost 2 bases and the V segment lost 5 bases, leaving 3 bases of the junction unmatched.

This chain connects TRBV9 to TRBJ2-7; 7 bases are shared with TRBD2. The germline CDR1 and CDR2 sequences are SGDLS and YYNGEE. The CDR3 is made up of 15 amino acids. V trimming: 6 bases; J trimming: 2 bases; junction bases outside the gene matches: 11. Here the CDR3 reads CASNNGGSGAYEQYF. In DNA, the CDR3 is TGTGCCAGCAACAACGGCGGGAGTGGAGCCTACGAGCAGTACTTC.

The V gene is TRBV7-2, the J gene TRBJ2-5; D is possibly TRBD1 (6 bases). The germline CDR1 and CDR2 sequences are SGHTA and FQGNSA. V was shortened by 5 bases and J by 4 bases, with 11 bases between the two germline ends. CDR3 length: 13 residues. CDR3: CASSRGQSETQYF. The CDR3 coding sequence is TGTGCCAGCAGCCGGGGACAATCAGAGACCCAGTACTTC.

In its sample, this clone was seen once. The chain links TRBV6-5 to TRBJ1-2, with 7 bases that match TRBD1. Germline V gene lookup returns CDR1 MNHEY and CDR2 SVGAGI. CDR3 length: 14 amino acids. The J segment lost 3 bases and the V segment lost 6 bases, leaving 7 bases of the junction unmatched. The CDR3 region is CASRRTGTHYGYTF. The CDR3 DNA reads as TGTGCCAGCAGAAGGACAGGAACCCACTATGGCTACACCTTC.

DNA for the CDR3: TGTGCCAGCAGCTTGGGGACTAGCAGCTACAATGAGCAGTTCTTC. As protein: CASSLGTSSYNEQFF. The chain recombines TRBV11-2 with TRBJ2-1, with 9 bases lining up with TRBD2. The V gene's germline CDR1 is SGHAT and CDR2 FQNNGV. V lost 3 bases to trimming and J lost 3 bases; unmatched junction nucleotides: 3. CDR3 size: 15 residues.

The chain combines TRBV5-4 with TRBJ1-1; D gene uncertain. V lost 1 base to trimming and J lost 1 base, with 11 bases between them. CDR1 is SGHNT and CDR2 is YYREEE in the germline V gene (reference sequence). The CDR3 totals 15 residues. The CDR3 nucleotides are TGTGCCAGCAGCTTGCCCGGGCGGGGGAACACTGAAGCTTTCTTT. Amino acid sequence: CASSLPGRGNTEAFF.

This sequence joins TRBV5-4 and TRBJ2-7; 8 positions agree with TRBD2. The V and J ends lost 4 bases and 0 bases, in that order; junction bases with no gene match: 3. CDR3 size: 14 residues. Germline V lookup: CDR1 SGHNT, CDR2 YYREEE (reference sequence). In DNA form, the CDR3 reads TGTGCCAGCAGCGCCGGGACTAGCTCCTACGAGCAGTACTTC. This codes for CASSAGTSSYEQYF. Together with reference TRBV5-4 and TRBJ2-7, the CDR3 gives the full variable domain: ETGVTQSPTHLIKTRGQQVTLRCSSQSGHNTVSWYQQALGQGPQFIFQYYREEENGRGNFPPRFSGLQFPNYSSELNVNALELDDSALYLCASSAGTSSYEQYFGPGTRLTVT.

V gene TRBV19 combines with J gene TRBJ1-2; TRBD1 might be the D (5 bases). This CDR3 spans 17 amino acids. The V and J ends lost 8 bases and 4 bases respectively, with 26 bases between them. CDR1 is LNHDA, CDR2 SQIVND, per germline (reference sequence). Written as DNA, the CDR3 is TGTGCCAGTTCGAATCCTCAGGGATTTGGCAGGATCTATGGCTACACCTTC. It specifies CASSNPQGFGRIYGYTF.

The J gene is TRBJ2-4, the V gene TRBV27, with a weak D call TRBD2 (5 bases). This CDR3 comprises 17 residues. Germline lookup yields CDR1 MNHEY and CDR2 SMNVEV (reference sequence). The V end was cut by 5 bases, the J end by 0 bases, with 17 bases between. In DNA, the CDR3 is TGTGCCAGCAGTGGACTCCCGGCCAGTCTAGCCAAAAACATTCAGTACTTC. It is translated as CASSGLPASLAKNIQYF.

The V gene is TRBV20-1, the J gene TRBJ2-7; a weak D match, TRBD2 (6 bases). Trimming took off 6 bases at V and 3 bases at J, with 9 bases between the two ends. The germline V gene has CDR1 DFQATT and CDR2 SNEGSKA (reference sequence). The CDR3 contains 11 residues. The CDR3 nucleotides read TGCAGTGCCCCGGGAGACTACGAGCAGTACTTC. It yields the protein CSAPGDYEQYF.

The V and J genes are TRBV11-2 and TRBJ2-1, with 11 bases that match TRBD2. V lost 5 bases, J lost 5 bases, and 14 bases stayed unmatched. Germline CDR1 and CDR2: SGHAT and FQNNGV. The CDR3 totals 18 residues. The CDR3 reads CASSQTGAGTSGHNEQFF. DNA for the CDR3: TGTGCCAGCAGCCAAACAGGGGCCGGGACTAGCGGACACAATGAGCAGTTCTTC.

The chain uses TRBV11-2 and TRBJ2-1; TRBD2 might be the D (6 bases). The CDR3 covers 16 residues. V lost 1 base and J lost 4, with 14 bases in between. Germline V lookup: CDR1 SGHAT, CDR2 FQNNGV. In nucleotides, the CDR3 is TGTGCCAGCAGCTTAGGGGGGGTCAGGGCGTACAATGAGCAGTTCTTC. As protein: CASSLGGVRAYNEQFF. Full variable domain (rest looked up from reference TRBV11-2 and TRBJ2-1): EAGVAQSPRYKIIEKRQSVAFWCNPISGHATLYWYQQILGQGPKLLIQFQNNGVVDDSQLPKDRFSAERLKGVDSTLKIQPAKLEDSAVYLCASSLGGVRAYNEQFFGPGTRLTVL.

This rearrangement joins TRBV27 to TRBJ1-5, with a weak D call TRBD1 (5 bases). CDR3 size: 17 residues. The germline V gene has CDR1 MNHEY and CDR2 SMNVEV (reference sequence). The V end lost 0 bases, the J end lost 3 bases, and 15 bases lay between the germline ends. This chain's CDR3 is CASSLSWEGSVNQPQHF. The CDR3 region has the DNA TGTGCCAGCAGTTTATCTTGGGAGGGGTCAGTCAATCAGCCCCAGCATTTT.

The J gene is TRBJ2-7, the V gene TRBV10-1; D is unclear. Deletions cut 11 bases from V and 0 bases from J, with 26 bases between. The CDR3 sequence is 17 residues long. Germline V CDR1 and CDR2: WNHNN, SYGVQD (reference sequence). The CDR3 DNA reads TGCGCCTATACGAACCCTGGCAGTCTTAACGACTCCTACGAGCAGTACTTC. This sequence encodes CAYTNPGSLNDSYEQYF.

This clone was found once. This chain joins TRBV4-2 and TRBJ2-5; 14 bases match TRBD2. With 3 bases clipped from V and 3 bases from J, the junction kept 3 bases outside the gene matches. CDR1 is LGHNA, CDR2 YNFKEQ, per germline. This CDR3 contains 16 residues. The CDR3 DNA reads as TGTGCCAGCAGCCAGACGGGACTAGCGGGGGAAGAGACCCAGTACTTC. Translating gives CASSQTGLAGEETQYF.

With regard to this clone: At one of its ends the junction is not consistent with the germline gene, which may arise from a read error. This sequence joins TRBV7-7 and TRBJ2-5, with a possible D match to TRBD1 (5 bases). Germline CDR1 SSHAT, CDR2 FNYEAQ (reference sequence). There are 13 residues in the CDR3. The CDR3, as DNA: TGTGCTAGCAGCGAGGCAGGGTGGGAGACCCAGTACTTC. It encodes CASSEAGWETQYF.

Here the CDR3 reads CASSPTFTEGSTYEQYF. The CDR3 region has the DNA TGTGCCAGCTCACCTACCTTCACCGAGGGCTCGACGTACGAGCAGTACTTC. V gene TRBV18 combines with J gene TRBJ2-7; possible D gene TRBD2, 5 bases. Germline V gene sequence: CDR1 KGHSH, CDR2 LQKENI. Trimming removed 3 bases from V and 4 bases from J, with 22 bases in between. The CDR3 is 17 amino acids.

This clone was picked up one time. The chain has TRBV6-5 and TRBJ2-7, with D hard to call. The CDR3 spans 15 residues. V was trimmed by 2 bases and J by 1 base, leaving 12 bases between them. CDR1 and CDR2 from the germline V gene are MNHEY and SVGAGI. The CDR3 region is CASSYPNSPSYEQYF. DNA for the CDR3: TGTGCCAGCAGTTACCCCAACAGTCCTTCCTACGAGCAGTACTTC.

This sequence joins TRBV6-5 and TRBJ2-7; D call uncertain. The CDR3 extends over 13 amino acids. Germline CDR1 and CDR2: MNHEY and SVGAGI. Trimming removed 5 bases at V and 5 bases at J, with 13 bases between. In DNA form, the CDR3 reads TGTGCCAGCAGTCCTGCTCTTCTACACGAGCAGTACTTC. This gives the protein CASSPALLHEQYF.

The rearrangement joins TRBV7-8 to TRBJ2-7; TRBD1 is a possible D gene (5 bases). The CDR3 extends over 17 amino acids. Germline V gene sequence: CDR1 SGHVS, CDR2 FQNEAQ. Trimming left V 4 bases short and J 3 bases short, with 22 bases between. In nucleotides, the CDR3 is TGTGCCAGCAGCTCCCGAACGTACTCTGACAGAAACTACGAGCAGTACTTC. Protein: CASSSRTYSDRNYEQYF.

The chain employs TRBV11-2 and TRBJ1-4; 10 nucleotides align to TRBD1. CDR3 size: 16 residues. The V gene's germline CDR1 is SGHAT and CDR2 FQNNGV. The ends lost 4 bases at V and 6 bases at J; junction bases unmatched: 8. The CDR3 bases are TGTGCCAGCAGCTGGCGACAGGGGGCGGGAGATGAAAAACTGTTTTTT. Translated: CASSWRQGAGDEKLFF.

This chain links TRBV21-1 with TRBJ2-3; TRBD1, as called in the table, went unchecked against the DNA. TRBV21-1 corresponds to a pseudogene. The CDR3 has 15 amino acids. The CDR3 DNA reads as TGTGCCAGCAGCAACCACAGGGCCGCGGTTGATACGCAGTATTTT. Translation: CASSNHRAAVDTQYF.